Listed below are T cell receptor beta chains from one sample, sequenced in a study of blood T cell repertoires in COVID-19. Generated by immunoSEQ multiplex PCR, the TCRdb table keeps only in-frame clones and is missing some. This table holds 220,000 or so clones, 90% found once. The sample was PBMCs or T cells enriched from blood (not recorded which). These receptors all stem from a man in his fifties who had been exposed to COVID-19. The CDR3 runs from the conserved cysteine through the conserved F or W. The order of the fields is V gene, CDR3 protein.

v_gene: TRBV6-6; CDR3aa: CASSHTLGQYYGYTF
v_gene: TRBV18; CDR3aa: CASSPSTGRDSPLHF
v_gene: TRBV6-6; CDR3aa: CASSYGPSGNSPLHF
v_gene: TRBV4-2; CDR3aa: CASSQGSWRGGTDTQYF
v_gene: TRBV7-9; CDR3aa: CASSSSGISTDTQYF
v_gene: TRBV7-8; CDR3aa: CASSLIRGRDEKLFF
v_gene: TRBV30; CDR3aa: CASFAPSSYNSPLHF
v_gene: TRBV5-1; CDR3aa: CASSLLQGSAGYTF
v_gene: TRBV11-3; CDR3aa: CASSWRVEETQYF
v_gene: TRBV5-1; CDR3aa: CASSSGRPGRGRSYEQYF
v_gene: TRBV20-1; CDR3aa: CSARERVGYTF
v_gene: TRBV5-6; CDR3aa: CASSSAGTHIF
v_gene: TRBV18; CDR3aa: CASSGQANEKLFF
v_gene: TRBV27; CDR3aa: CASSRQGGNQPQHF
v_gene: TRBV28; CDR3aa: CASSLYRSMVLTF
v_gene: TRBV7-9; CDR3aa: CASSLWDRNQPQHF
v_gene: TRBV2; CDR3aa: CASTEIRQYGYTF
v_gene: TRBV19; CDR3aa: CASTLIWGGTYNEQFF
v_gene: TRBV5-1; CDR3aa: CASSVPGTGILSTDTQYF
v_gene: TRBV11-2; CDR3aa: CASTQGGDIQYF
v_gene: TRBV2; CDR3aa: CASSKGLNTEAFF
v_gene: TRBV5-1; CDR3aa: CASSWGRADTGELFF
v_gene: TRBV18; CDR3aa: CASSPVPGQGISTDTQYF
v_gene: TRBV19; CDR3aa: CASSIWRGVWNEQFF
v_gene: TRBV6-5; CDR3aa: CASSYLRTGGGYGYTF
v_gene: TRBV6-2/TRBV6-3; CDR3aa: CASSYTAGVTGELFF
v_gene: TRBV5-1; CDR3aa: CASSLGTTNTGELFF
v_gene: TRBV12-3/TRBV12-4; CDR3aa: CASSLLVTEAFF
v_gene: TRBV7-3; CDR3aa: CASSPGTSGTQETQYF
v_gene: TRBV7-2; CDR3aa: CASSILAGGFNEQFF
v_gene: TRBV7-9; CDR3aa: CASSLGRTSGRTYNEQFF
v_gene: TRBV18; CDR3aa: CASSPPGHRTREQYF
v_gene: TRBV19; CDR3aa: CASSRGPGSTEAFF
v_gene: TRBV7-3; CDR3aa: CASSLRAGTEAFF
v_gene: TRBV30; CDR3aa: CARMTGGSETQYF
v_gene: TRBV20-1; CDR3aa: CSAQTGVF
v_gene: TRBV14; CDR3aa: CASSQDKFRGITEAFF
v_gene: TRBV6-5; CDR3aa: CASSIGTSGPEQFF
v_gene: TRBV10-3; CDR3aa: CAISGLTSPQRDTQYF
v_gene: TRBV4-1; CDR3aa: CASSQEPDRGANQPQHF
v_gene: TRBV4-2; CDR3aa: CASSQPFAGELFF
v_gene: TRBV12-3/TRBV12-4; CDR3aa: CASSWRAGLEQFF
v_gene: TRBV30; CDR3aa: CAWKETGLGSNQPQHF
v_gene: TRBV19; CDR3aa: CASSIDRRDEGNQPQHF
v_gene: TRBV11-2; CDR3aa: CASSFQRQGTQYF
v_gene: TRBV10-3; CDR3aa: CAIKVAVSTDTQYF
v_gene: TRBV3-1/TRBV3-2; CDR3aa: CASSRRGTSNEQFF